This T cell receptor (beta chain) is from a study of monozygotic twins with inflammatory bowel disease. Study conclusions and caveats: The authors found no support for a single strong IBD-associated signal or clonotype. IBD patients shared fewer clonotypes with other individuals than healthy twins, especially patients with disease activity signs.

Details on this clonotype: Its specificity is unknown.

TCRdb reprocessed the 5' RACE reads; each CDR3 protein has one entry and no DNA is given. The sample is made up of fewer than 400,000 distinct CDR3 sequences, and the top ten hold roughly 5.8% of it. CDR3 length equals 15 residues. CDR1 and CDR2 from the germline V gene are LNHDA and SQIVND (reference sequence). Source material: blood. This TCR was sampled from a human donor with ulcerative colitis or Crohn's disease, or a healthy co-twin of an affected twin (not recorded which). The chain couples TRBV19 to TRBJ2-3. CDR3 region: CASSIGGFRTDTQYF.